This T cell receptor beta chain was captured by sequencing in a study of regulatory T cells in long-lasting Graves disease. Indicated time point: persistent/refractory GD, antithyroid drugs over 5 years with positive TRAb. The authors made the TCR library using RNA they extracted from PBMCs. Sequencing libraries for TCR beta were prepared with iRepertoire HTBI primers and Arm-PCR of CDR3 regions. TCRdb re-derived calls from the multiplex PCR reads in MiXCR, one entry per CDR3 protein. The sample has 360,000 or so distinct CDR3 sequences; roughly 20% are singletons. The sample holds many counts of this clonotype. The ends lost 3 bases at V and 6 bases at J; junction bases unmatched: 6. This CDR3 contains 14 residues. Germline V CDR1 and CDR2: SNHLY, FYNNEI.

Sequenced here: peripheral blood mononuclear cells (PBMCs), sampled when the disease was refractory, from a patient treated with antithyroid drugs. The sequence derives from a woman between 40 and 50 years old with Graves disease. The chain has TRBV2 and TRBJ1-1, with 8 bases that match TRBD1. The CDR3 nucleotides are TGTGCCAGCAGTGATTGGGCAGGGGGCCCTGAAGCTTTCTTT. Its protein is CASSDWAGGPEAFF.